Sequencing of this T cell receptor beta chain was carried out in a study of cytomegalovirus exposure and HLA in healthy donors. This table comes from immunoSEQ multiplex PCR, and its TCRdb copy is limited to in-frame clones, with some not included. The table has fewer than 200,000 clones, 86% seen once. Sequences were obtained from PBMCs. The source of this sequence is a man aged 25 to 40 in good health and CMV-seropositive.

The CDR3 DNA follows: TGCGCCAGCAGCCCACGGACTAGCGGGAGTGCAGATACGCAGTATTTT. It encodes CASSPRTSGSADTQYF. The chain couples TRBV4-1 to TRBJ2-3; TRBD2 matches 13 bases. The ends lost 4 bases at V and 4 bases at J; junction bases unmatched: 5. Germline V gene lookup returns CDR1 MGHRA and CDR2 YSYEKL. This CDR3 has 16 amino acids.